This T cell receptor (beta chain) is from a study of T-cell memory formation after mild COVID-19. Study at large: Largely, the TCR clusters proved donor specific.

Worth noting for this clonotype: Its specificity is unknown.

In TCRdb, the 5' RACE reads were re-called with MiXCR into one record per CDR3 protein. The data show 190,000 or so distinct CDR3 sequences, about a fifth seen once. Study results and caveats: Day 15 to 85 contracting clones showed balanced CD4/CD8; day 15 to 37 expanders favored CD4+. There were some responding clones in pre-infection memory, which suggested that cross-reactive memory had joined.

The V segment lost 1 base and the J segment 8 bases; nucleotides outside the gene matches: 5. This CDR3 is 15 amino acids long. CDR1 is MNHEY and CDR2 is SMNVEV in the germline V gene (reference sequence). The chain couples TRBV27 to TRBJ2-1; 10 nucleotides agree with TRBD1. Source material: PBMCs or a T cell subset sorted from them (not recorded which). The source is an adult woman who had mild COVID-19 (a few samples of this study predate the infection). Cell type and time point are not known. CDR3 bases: TGTGCCAGCAGTTTATTGGGACAGGGGAGCGATGAGCAGTTCTTC. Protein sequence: CASSLLGQGSDEQFF.